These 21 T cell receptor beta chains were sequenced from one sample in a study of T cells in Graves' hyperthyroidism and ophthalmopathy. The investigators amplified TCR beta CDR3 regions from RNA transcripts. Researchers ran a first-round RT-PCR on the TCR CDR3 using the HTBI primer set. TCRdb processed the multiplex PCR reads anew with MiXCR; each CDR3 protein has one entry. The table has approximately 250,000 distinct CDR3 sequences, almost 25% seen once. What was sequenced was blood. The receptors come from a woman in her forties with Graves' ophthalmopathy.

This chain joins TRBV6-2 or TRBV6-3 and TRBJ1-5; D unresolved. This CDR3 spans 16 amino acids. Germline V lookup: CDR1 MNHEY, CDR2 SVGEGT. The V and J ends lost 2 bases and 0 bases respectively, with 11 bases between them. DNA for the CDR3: TGTGCCAGCAGTTACCCGCCCGGAGGTAGCAATCAGCCCCAGCATTTT. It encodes CASSYPPGGSNQPQHF.

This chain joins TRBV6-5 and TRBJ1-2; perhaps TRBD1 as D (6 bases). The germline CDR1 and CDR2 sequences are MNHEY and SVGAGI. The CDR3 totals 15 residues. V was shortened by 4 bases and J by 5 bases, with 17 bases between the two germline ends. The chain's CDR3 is CASSSWETGVYGYTF. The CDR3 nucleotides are TGTGCCAGCAGTTCATGGGAGACAGGTGTTTATGGCTACACCTTC.

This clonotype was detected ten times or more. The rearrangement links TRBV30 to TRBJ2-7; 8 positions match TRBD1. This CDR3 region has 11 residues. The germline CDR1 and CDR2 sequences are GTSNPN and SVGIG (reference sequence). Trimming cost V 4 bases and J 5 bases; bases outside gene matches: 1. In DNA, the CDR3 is TGTGCCTGGACACAGGGGGACGAGCAGTACTTC. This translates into CAWTQGDEQYF.

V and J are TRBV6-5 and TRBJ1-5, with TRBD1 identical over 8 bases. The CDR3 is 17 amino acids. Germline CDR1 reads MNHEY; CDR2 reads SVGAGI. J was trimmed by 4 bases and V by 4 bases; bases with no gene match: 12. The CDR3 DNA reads TGTGCCAGCAGTTCAACTTCGACAGGGGCGACAAATCAGCCCCAGCATTTT. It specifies CASSSTSTGATNQPQHF.

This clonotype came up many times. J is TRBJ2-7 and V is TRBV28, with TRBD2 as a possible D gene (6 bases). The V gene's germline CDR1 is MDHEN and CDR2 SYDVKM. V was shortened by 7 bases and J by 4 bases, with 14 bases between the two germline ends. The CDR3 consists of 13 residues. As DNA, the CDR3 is TGTGCCAGCACCTCACATGGGGGGTACGAGCAGTACTTC. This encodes CASTSHGGYEQYF.

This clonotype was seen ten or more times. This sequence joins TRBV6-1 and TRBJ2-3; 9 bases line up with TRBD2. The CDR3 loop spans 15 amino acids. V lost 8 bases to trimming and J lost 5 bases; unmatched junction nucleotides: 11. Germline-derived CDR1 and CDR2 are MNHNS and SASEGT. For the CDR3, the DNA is TGTGCCAGCGGATTTAGCGGGAGATCCGGAGATACGCAGTATTTT. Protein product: CASGFSGRSGDTQYF.

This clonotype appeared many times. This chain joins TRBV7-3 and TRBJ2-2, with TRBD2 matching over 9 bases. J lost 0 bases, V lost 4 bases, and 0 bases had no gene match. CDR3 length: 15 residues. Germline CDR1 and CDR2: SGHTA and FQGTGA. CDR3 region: CASSSSGANTGELFF. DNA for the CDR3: TGTGCCAGCAGCTCTAGCGGGGCGAACACCGGGGAGCTGTTTTTT.

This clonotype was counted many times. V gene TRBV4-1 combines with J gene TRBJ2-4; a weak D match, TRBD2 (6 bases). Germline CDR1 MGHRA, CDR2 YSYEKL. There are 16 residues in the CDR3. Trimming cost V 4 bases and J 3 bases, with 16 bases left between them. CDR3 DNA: TGCGCCAGCAGCCCACCCAGCGGGTACGGCAAAAACATTCAGTACTTC. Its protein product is CASSPPSGYGKNIQYF.

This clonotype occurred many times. The CDR3 reads CASSEVGQGVNSNQPQHF. CDR3 bases: TGTGCCAGCAGTGAAGTGGGACAGGGGGTCAATAGCAATCAGCCCCAGCATTTT. The V call is TRBV6-1, the J call TRBJ1-5; 11 bases line up with TRBD1. The V gene end was trimmed by 1 base and the J gene end by 0 bases; junction bases not matched to a gene: 5. This CDR3 comprises 18 residues. Germline CDR1 and CDR2: MNHNS and SASEGT.

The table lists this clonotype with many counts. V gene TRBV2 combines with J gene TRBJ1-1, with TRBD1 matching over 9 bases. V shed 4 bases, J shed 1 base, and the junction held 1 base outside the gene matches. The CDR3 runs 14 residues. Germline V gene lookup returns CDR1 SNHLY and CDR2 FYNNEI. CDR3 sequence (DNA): TGTGCCAGCAGTGTGGGACAGGGGAACACTGAAGCTTTCTTT. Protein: CASSVGQGNTEAFF.

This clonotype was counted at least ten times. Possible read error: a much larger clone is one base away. The CDR3: CASSSFGGAKNYGYTF. CDR3 sequence (DNA): TGTGCCAGCAGTTCATTCGGGGGCGCAAAAAACTATGGCTACACCTTC. V usage is TRBV28 and J usage is TRBJ1-2; maybe TRBD1 (6 bases). The CDR3 runs to 16 residues. Trimming removed 4 bases from V and 2 bases from J, with 17 bases in between. Germline-derived CDR1 and CDR2 are MDHEN and SYDVKM.

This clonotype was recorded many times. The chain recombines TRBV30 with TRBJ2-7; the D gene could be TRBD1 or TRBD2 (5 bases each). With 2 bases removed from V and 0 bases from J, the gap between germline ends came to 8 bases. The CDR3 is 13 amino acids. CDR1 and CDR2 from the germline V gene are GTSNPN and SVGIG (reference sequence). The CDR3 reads CAWSRGNSYEQYF. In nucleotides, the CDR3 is TGTGCCTGGAGTCGGGGCAACTCCTACGAGCAGTACTTC.

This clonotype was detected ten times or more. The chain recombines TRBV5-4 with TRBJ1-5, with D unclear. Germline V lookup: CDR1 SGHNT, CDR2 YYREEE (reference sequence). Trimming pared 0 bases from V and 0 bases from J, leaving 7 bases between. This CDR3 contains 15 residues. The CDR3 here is CASSLAPVSNQPQHF. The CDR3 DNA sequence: TGTGCCAGCAGCTTGGCGCCAGTTAGCAATCAGCCCCAGCATTTT.

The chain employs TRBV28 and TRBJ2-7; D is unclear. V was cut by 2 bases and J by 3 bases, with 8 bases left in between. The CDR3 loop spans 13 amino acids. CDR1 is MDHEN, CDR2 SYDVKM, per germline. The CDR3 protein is CASSLASYYEQYF. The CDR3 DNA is TGTGCCAGCAGTTTAGCATCTTACTACGAGCAGTACTTC.

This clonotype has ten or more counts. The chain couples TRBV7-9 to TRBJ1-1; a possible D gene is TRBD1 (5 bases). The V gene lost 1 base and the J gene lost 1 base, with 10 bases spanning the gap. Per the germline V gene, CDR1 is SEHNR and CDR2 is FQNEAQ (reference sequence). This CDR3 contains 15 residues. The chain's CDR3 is CASSLGTGGNTEAFF. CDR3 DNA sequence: TGTGCCAGCAGCTTAGGGACGGGGGGGAACACTGAAGCTTTCTTT. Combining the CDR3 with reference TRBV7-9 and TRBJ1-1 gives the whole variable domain DTGVSQNPRHKITKRGQNVTFRCDPISEHNRLYWYRQTLGQGPEFLTYFQNEAQLEKSRLLSDRFSAERPKGSFSTLEIQRTEQGDSAMYLCASSLGTGGNTEAFFGQGTRLTVV.

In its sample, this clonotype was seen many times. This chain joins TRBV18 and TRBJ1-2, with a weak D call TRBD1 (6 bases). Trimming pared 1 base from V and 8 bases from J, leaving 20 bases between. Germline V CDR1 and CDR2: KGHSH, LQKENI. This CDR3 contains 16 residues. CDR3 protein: CASSPQAAGGTWGYTF. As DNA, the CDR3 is TGTGCCAGCTCACCACAGGCGGCAGGAGGGACATGGGGCTACACCTTC.

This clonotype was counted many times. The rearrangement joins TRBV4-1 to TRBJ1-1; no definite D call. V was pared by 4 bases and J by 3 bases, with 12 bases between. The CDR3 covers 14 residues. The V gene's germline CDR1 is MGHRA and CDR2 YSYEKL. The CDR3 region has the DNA TGCGCCAGCAGCCTCGTGCGGAGATACACTGAAGCTTTCTTT. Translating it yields CASSLVRRYTEAFF.

The chain's CDR3 is CASSYAGQSYEQYF. The CDR3 DNA follows: TGTGCCAGCAGTTACGCGGGACAGTCATACGAGCAGTACTTC. The V call is TRBV6-5, the J call TRBJ2-7; possibly TRBD1 for D (7 bases). The V and J ends lost 2 bases and 4 bases respectively, with 12 bases between them. Germline CDR1 MNHEY, CDR2 SVGAGI. The CDR3 is 14 residues long.

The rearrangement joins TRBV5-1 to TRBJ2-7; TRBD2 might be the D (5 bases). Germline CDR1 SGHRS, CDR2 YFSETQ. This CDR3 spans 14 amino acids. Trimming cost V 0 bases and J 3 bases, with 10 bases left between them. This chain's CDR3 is CASSLAGIDYEQYF. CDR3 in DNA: TGCGCCAGCAGCTTGGCCGGGATAGACTACGAGCAGTACTTC.

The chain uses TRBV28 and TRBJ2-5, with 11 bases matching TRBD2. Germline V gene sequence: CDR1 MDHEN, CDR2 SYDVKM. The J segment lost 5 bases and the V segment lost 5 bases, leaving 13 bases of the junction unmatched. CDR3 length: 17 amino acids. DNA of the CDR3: TGTGCCAGCAGTCTGATGACTAGCGGGACTGGAGGGGAGACCCAGTACTTC. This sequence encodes CASSLMTSGTGGETQYF.

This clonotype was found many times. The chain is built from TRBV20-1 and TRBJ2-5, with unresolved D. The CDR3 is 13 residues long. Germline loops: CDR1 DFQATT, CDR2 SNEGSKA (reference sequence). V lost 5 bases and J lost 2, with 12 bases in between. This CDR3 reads CSAQLPGQETQYF. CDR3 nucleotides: TGCAGTGCTCAACTCCCCGGGCAAGAGACCCAGTACTTC.